This TCR beta chain was captured by sequencing in a study of PD-1 blockade in classical Hodgkin lymphoma. In the study overall: On a schedule of every 2 weeks, patients received nivolumab 3 mg/kg intravenously.

Time point defined: cycle 4 day 1 (C4D1), after 5 to 7 weeks of nivolumab. In every patient, relapse followed autologous stem cell transplantation, while exposure to brentuximab vedotin differed. Notes on the study in general: Patients excluded were those beginning nivolumab under 1 year after ASCT. Compared with baseline, CD4+ but not CD8+ TCR diversity had risen significantly by C4D1. Healthy donors were reported to have higher baseline TCR diversity than newly diagnosed patients.

Data came from immunoSEQ multiplex PCR; TCRdb stores just in-frame clones and leaves some out. The data show 28,000 or so clones, with 72% seen just once and 3% to 4.5% held by the top ten. This clone was counted between two and nine times. The target antigen is unknown. Germline values: CDR1 LGHNA, CDR2 YSLEER. CDR3 length: 16 amino acids. The V segment lost 0 bases and the J segment 2 bases; nucleotides outside the gene matches: 4. The sequences come from peripheral blood mononuclear cells (PBMCs), collected before the fourth cycle of nivolumab. The genes are TRBV4-3 and TRBJ2-3; 8 bases are shared with TRBD2. This TCR derives from a human donor with classical Hodgkin lymphoma. The CDR3 loop reads CASSQELAVTTDTQYF. The CDR3 DNA follows: TGCGCCAGCAGCCAAGAACTAGCGGTTACCACAGATACGCAGTATTTT.